The 29 T cell receptor beta chains reported below all come from one sample, sequenced in a study of CD8+CD57+ T cells in acquired aplastic anemia. CDR3 and TCR beta VDJ profiling relied on a genomic DNA template. TCRdb ran MiXCR on the reads and lists one entry per CDR3 protein. The sample carries approximately 130,000 distinct CDR3 sequences, less than 45% recorded once. Material for sequencing was sorted CD4+, CD8+, or CD8+CD57+ T cells (not recorded which) from PBMCs. Source of these receptors: a human donor in good health, serving as a control.

As for this clonotype: This could be a read error, since a much larger clone is one nucleotide away. Lacking the conserved final phenylalanine or tryptophan, this CDR3 likely reflects a read error. This sequence joins TRBV5-1 and TRBJ2-1; 8 bases are shared with TRBD2. The length of the CDR3 is 15 residues. The V segment lost 4 bases and the J segment 2 bases; nucleotides outside the gene matches: 5. Germline CDR1 is SGHRS and CDR2 is YFSETQ. The CDR3 DNA sequence: TGCGCCAGCAGCAGGAGTAGCGGGGCCTACAATGAGCAGTTCTAC. Encoded protein: CASSRSSGAYNEQFY.

The rearrangement uses TRBV6-1 and TRBJ1-2; tentative D call: TRBD1 (6 bases). CDR1 is MNHNS and CDR2 is SASEGT in the germline V gene. This CDR3 spans 16 amino acids. Between the trimmed V and J ends, which lost 8 bases and 0 bases, there was a span of 19 bases. DNA of the CDR3: TGTGCCAGCGGGAGGGGGGCAAAGGGGACTAACTATGGCTACACCTTC. This gives the protein CASGRGAKGTNYGYTF.

Many counts were recorded for this clonotype. The CDR3 DNA reads TGCGCCAGCAGCCAAGATTCCCGAAGGGGGAACTCACCCCTCCACTTT. Protein product: CASSQDSRRGNSPLHF. The chain couples TRBV4-1 to TRBJ1-6, with a tentative D call TRBD1 (6 bases). V was clipped by 0 bases and J by 10 bases, with 16 bases between them. The CDR3 runs 16 residues. In germline, CDR1 is MGHRA, CDR2 YSYEKL.

This clonotype has ten or more counts. The chain recombines TRBV12-3 or TRBV12-4 with TRBJ2-1, with D perhaps TRBD2 (6 bases). V was clipped by 7 bases and J by 6 bases, with 19 bases between them. This CDR3 is built from 15 residues. The CDR3 DNA follows: TGTGCCAGCACCTGGGGACGGAGGGCCATCAATGAGCAGTTCTTC. This codes for CASTWGRRAINEQFF.

Many counts were recorded for this clonotype. The V gene is TRBV6-1, the J gene TRBJ2-5; a possible D gene is TRBD1 (6 bases). CDR1 and CDR2 (germline): MNHNS, SASEGT. The V gene lost 8 bases and the J gene lost 5 bases, with 21 bases spanning the gap. The CDR3 is 15 residues long. The CDR3 sequence: CASETGRLSWETQYF. The CDR3 nucleotides read TGTGCCAGCGAAACAGGGCGGCTCTCCTGGGAGACCCAGTACTTC.

This clonotype has at least ten counts. The chain employs TRBV12-3 or TRBV12-4 and TRBJ1-2; D call uncertain. Trimming removed 8 bases at V and 2 bases at J, with 12 bases between. CDR3 length equals 13 residues. The DNA for the CDR3 is TGTGCCAGCGGGAGCGGGGTAAACTATGGCTACACCTTC. This gives the protein CASGSGVNYGYTF.

This clonotype was observed many times. The V gene is TRBV5-1, the J gene TRBJ2-1; 11 positions agree with TRBD2. Germline assignment: CDR1 SGHRS and CDR2 YFSETQ. The CDR3 has 15 residues. J lost 5 bases, V lost 9 bases, and 10 bases had no gene match. CDR3 loop: CATAPTSGTNNEQFF. CDR3 bases: TGCGCCACCGCTCCGACTAGCGGGACAAACAATGAGCAGTTCTTC.

There are many counts of this clonotype. The J gene is TRBJ2-3, the V gene TRBV6-2 or TRBV6-3, with 8 bases lining up with TRBD2. CDR3 length: 15 amino acids. CDR1 and CDR2 from the germline V gene are MNHEY and SVGEGT. Trimming cost V 6 bases and J 5 bases; bases outside gene matches: 10. The CDR3 DNA follows: TGTGCCAGCAGAAATAGCGGGAATACGGTAGATACGCAGTATTTT. Protein sequence: CASRNSGNTVDTQYF.

The chain recombines TRBV7-3 with TRBJ2-7; 8 nucleotides agree with TRBD2. The tail of the sequence fits TRBJ2-1 better, so the J call may be wrong. Germline CDR1 is SGHTA and CDR2 is FQGTGA. This CDR3 spans 15 amino acids. The CDR3 spells CASSLQAGGYNEQFF. CDR3 bases: TGTGCCAGCAGCTTACAGGCGGGGGGTTACAATGAGCAGTTCTTC.

The V and J genes are TRBV15 and TRBJ2-3, with D unresolved. Germline assignment: CDR1 LNHNV and CDR2 YYDKDF (reference sequence). The CDR3 contains 15 residues. Trimming removed 0 bases from V and 2 bases from J, with 9 bases in between. In DNA, the CDR3 is TGTGCCACCAGCAGAGATGGGCAGAACACAGATACGCAGTATTTT. It encodes CATSRDGQNTDTQYF.

This clonotype was detected many times. The chain couples TRBV6-1 to TRBJ2-7; tentative D call: TRBD2 (5 bases). The CDR3 has 12 amino acids. With 5 bases removed from V and 3 bases from J, the gap between germline ends came to 8 bases. Germline V gives CDR1 MNHNS, CDR2 SASEGT. Written as DNA, the CDR3 is TGTGCCAGCAGTCAGGAGGTCTACGAGCAGTACTTC. Translated: CASSQEVYEQYF.

This clonotype was observed at least ten times. The chain combines TRBV2 with TRBJ2-1; TRBD1 agrees at 7 bases. Losses at the gene ends were 8 bases for V and 15 bases for J; bases not matched to a gene: 10. Germline CDR1 is SNHLY and CDR2 is FYNNEI. The CDR3 is made up of 11 amino acids. CDR3 sequence reads: CASVWAGGRFF. The CDR3 DNA follows: TGTGCCAGCGTGTGGGCAGGGGGTAGGTTCTTC.

This clonotype was counted many times. The V and J genes are TRBV15 and TRBJ2-5, with unresolved D. The germline V and J ends were trimmed by 0 bases and 5 bases, with 7 bases remaining between them. Germline values: CDR1 LNHNV, CDR2 YYDKDF (reference sequence). The CDR3 sequence is 13 residues long. CDR3 region: CATSRDPGETQYF. CDR3 DNA sequence: TGTGCCACCAGCAGAGACCCCGGGGAGACCCAGTACTTC.

Note on this clonotype: A read error may explain this, as a much larger clone is one base away. The chain's CDR3 is CVSSLARSEWRNQPQHF. The CDR3 region has the DNA TGTGTCAGCAGTTTAGCCCGGTCTGAGTGGCGCAATCAGCCCCAGCATTTT. The chain carries TRBV12-3 or TRBV12-4 and TRBJ1-5, with no clear D. This CDR3 is built from 17 residues.

In its sample, this clonotype was seen many times. The chain combines TRBV29-1 with TRBJ2-3, with a possible D match to TRBD2 (6 bases). This CDR3 contains 14 residues. CDR1 and CDR2 from the germline V gene are SQVTM and ANQGSEA. The germline V and J ends were trimmed by 4 bases and 2 bases, with 13 bases remaining between them. This chain's CDR3 is CSVVGGKDTDTQYF. The DNA for the CDR3 is TGCAGCGTTGTGGGGGGAAAGGACACAGATACGCAGTATTTT.

V usage is TRBV6-5 and J usage is TRBJ2-7; D might be TRBD1 (5 bases). The CDR3 runs to 14 residues. Germline V lookup: CDR1 MNHEY, CDR2 SVGAGI. Trimming left V 0 bases short and J 1 base short, with 7 bases between. The CDR3 is CASSYSRGSYEQYF. CDR3 nucleotides: TGTGCCAGCAGTTACTCTAGGGGATCCTACGAGCAGTACTTC.

The rearrangement links TRBV24-1 to TRBJ1-2; weak D call: TRBD1 (5 bases). Germline V gives CDR1 KGHDR, CDR2 SFDVKD. Trimming took off 4 bases at V and 6 bases at J, with 20 bases between the two ends. The CDR3 has 16 amino acids. In DNA form, the CDR3 reads TGTGCCACCAGTGACCCGACTAGCGGGGGAGCGGATGGCTACACCTTC. Translating it yields CATSDPTSGGADGYTF.

This chain links TRBV2 with TRBJ2-7; no clear D gene. Germline V gene lookup returns CDR1 SNHLY and CDR2 FYNNEI. The CDR3 contains 12 residues. The ends were cut back, 8 bases at V and 10 bases at J, with 18 bases in the middle. Here the CDR3 reads CASEGNPTEQYF. In nucleotides, the CDR3 is TGTGCCAGCGAAGGGAATCCTACGGAACAGTACTTC.

The gene calls are TRBV20-1 and TRBJ2-7, with 14 bases matching TRBD2. Germline V lookup: CDR1 DFQATT, CDR2 SNEGSKA (reference sequence). This CDR3 comprises 15 residues. V lost 3 bases and J lost 2; bases outside the gene matches: 3. The CDR3 DNA follows: TGCAGTGCTAGGGTGACTAGCGGGGGGGCCTACGAGCAGTACTTC. Protein sequence: CSARVTSGGAYEQYF.

Remarks on this clonotype: Since a much larger clone is just one base distant, this may be a read error. V is TRBV2 and J is TRBJ2-2, with 7 bases identical to TRBD2. The CDR3 covers 16 residues. The germline V gene encodes CDR1 SNHLY and CDR2 FYNNEI. The CDR3 nucleotides are TGTGGCAGCACCGCCCGGGGAGGGCTCGCGGCCGGGGAGCTGTTTTTT. This translates into CGSTARGGLAAGELFF.

This clonotype was seen more than once but under ten times. This chain uses TRBV6-5 with TRBJ1-1; D might be TRBD1 (6 bases). Trimming cost V 4 bases and J 11 bases, with 20 bases left between them. In germline, CDR1 is MNHEY, CDR2 SVGAGI. The CDR3 totals 14 residues. Written as DNA, the CDR3 is TGTGCCAGCAGTTTCACCGGCTTGGGGGGCGCCGCTTTCTTT. It codes for CASSFTGLGGAAFF.

Of note for this clonotype: A much larger clone sits a single nucleotide away, making a read error possible. This rearrangement joins TRBV5-1 to TRBJ1-1; D might be TRBD1 (5 bases). The germline V gene encodes CDR1 SGHRS and CDR2 YFSETQ. CDR3 length equals 15 residues. The CDR3 loop reads CASSLASGGYTEALF. CDR3 in DNA: TGCGCCAGCAGCTTGGCATCGGGGGGGTACACTGAAGCTCTCTTT.

This clonotype has a count of ten or more. This sequence joins TRBV6-1 and TRBJ1-6, with 8 bases aligning to TRBD1. Germline CDR1 is MNHNS and CDR2 is SASEGT. The CDR3 spans 15 residues. Trimming at V came to 7 bases and at J to 2 bases, leaving 4 bases not matched to a gene. CDR3 DNA sequence: TGTGCCAGCAACGGACAGGGCGCCTATAATTCACCCCTCCACTTT. This translates into CASNGQGAYNSPLHF.

The table lists this clonotype with many counts. The chain has TRBV6-1 and TRBJ1-5; D is unresolved. The CDR3 runs to 15 residues. Germline V gene sequence: CDR1 MNHNS, CDR2 SASEGT. The ends were cut back, 6 bases at V and 1 base at J, with 13 bases in the middle. CDR3 DNA: TGTGCCAGCAGCCGAGAAAGAAGGAGCAATCAGCCCCAGCATTTT. Residues: CASSRERRSNQPQHF.

This clonotype was seen ten or more times. V is TRBV5-1 and J is TRBJ2-1, with 9 nucleotides matching TRBD1. Germline V lookup: CDR1 SGHRS, CDR2 YFSETQ. After removal of 4 bases from V and 1 base from J, the junction contained 9 bases not matched to a gene. This CDR3 region has 17 residues. In DNA, the CDR3 is TGCGCCAGCAGCAAAAGGACAGGGGCTGGTTCCTACAATGAGCAGTTCTTC. Amino acids: CASSKRTGAGSYNEQFF.

In regard to this clonotype: In this CDR3 the conserved last residue, phenylalanine or tryptophan, is missing, so a read error is likely. The chain couples TRBV6-1 to TRBJ2-2; 8 nucleotides line up with TRBD2. V dropped 11 bases and J dropped 5; count of bases not matched to a gene: 10. CDR3 length: 14 residues. Germline assignment: CDR1 MNHNS and CDR2 SASEGT. The CDR3 region has the DNA TGTGCCGCTGGGCGGGAGGATGGTACCGGGGAGCTGTTTCTT. Translating it yields CAAGREDGTGELFL.

With regard to this clonotype: A much larger clone sits a single nucleotide away, making a read error possible. V is TRBV13 and J is TRBJ2-1, with 9 bases matching TRBD2. Germline loops: CDR1 PRHDT, CDR2 FYEKMQ (reference sequence). This CDR3 contains 14 residues. Trimming at V came to 8 bases and at J to 9 bases, leaving 11 bases not matched to a gene. The CDR3 loop is CASGPRGGAVEQFF. The CDR3 nucleotides are TGTGCCAGCGGCCCTCGCGGGGGGGCCGTTGAGCAGTTCTTC.

Concerning this clonotype: Since a much larger clone is just one base distant, this may be a read error. J is TRBJ1-1 and V is TRBV5-1; the D gene is possibly TRBD1 (5 bases). This CDR3 is 21 amino acids long. Germline V gives CDR1 SGHRS, CDR2 YFSETQ. V was shortened by 0 bases and J by 0 bases, with 27 bases between the two germline ends. CDR3 coding DNA: TGCGCCAGCAGCTTGGCAATCAGACCTGGAGATGGCAGGGCCATGAACACTGAAGCTTTCTTT. Amino acid sequence: CASSLAIRPGDGRAMNTEAFF.

Note on this clonotype: A read error may be the cause here, since a much bigger clone is one base away. This chain links TRBV4-2 with TRBJ1-1; D might be TRBD1 (6 bases). Germline lookup yields CDR1 LGHNA and CDR2 YNFKEQ. The V gene lost 4 bases and the J gene lost 1 base, with 16 bases spanning the gap. The CDR3 consists of 16 residues. The CDR3 DNA follows: TGTGCCAGCAGCCCGGGGGCTACCTTGGAGAACACTGAAGCTTTCTTT. Protein: CASSPGATLENTEAFF.